The T cell receptor beta chain described here comes from a study of blood T cell repertoires in COVID-19 (TCRdb year 2020). A note on the overall study: Collaborator samples came from the United States, Italy and Spain and covered acute and convalescent phases of COVID-19. The material from the prospective study consisted of cDNA or gDNA derived from T cells, B-cell-depleted T cells, or PBMCs. Subjects who had been exposed to COVID-19, were actively infected with it, or had recovered from it provided the deeply sampled blood TCRbeta repertoires that made up the dataset. A freely available public database, intended as a resource for researchers studying the immune response to SARS-CoV-2, is where the repertoires were released. Samples came from the ongoing ImmuneRACE study (first 160 participants) plus 1,254 subjects from 6 global collaborators. Nearly every sample came with metadata listing a de-identified subject ID, COVID-19 status, age in years and sex. Where available, HLA class I and class II types were obtained from metadata supplied by the sample provider rather than from assay-based typing.

Participants in the prospective study were aged about 18 to 95 years, lived in some 24 United States geographic areas, and enrolled through a virtual design. Cohort assignment in the prospective study relied on participant-reported clinical history from a screening survey and a study questionnaire. In the prospective study, whole blood, serum and a nasopharyngeal or oropharyngeal swab were collected from each participant by mobile phlebotomists. Over a roughly 2-month period, participants in the prospective study had the option of providing additional blood draws and questionnaires. Blood samples from the prospective study were shipped frozen or at room temperature prior to DNA extraction. Here is what the overall study found, with its caveats: Clinical and demographic metadata were provided uncurated, with the amount varying by source and participant.

This clone was found once. It lacks a known antigen. Within one base of it there is no much larger clone, and no base qualities were kept. Reading the germline V gene (reference sequence) gives CDR1 SEHNR and CDR2 FQNEAQ. The CDR3 spans 16 residues, from the cysteine through the phenylalanine. Left in the record is the CDR3 DNA by itself, 48 bases read in frame from the first base. Trimming leaves V shorter by 5 bases and J shorter by 8 bases, with the junction holding 8 bases beyond the gene matches. TCRbeta CDR3 regions were amplified from genomic DNA by means of the immunoSEQ Assay, a bias-controlled multiplex PCR. The original methods were these. Nucleated cell counts per sample were estimated from amplification of reference gene primers within the assay. Sequence reads were collapsed and filtered to measure the absolute abundance of every unique TCRbeta CDR3 rearrangement. For each sample, productive Simpson clonality was calculated by taking the square root of Simpson's diversity index across productive rearrangements. TCRdb retrieved this table from immuneACCESS and kept in-frame rearrangements only. Not all clones are present; in checked studies, unresolved V genes account for under half, and no reason is known for the remainder. The V and J calls and clone size were taken over from that table, and D and trimming were inferred from the DNA. The sample data list about 150,000 clones, and approximately 84% of these were observed just once. The ten largest clones take up about 3.4% of the sample.

The receptor was derived from a woman between 50 and 59 years old with acute COVID-19. Sequencing was carried out using PBMCs or T cells enriched from blood (not recorded which). The chain uses TRBV7-9 and TRBJ2-1, with 14 bases aligning to TRBD2. The CDR3 loop reads CASSNPGLAGDYEQFF. Read as DNA, the sequence is TGTGCCAGCAGCAACCCGGGACTAGCGGGAGATTATGAGCAGTTCTTC. This CDR3, with the reference TRBV7-9 and TRBJ2-1 proteins standing in past its ends, gives the full variable domain DTGVSQNPRHKITKRGQNVTFRCDPISEHNRLYWYRQTLGQGPEFLTYFQNEAQLEKSRLLSDRFSAERPKGSFSTLEIQRTEQGDSAMYLCASSNPGLAGDYEQFFGPGTRLTVL.